Below, 14 T cell receptor beta chains from the same sample are listed, as sequenced in a study of cytomegalovirus exposure and HLA in healthy donors. Primers: 60 Vbeta forward and 13 Jbeta reverse. The protocol was immunoSEQ multiplex PCR, while the TCRdb copy is restricted to in-frame clones and leaves out a portion. Of over 100,000 clones in the sample, roughly 65% were seen once. The sequencing sample was made of PBMCs. The receptors were sampled from a middle-aged man in good health and CMV-seropositive.

The chain carries TRBV27 and TRBJ2-1; 14 bases line up with TRBD2. The germline V gene encodes CDR1 MNHEY and CDR2 SMNVEV (reference sequence). This CDR3 contains 18 residues. After removal of 3 bases from V and 7 bases from J, the junction contained 11 bases not matched to a gene. In DNA form, the CDR3 reads TGTGCCAGCAGTTTTCGACCGGGACTAGCGGGAGACTGGAATGAGCAGTTCTTC. Amino acid sequence: CASSFRPGLAGDWNEQFF.

The rearrangement joins TRBV9 to TRBJ1-2; TRBD1 aligns across 7 bases. This CDR3 is built from 14 residues. V lost 4 bases and J lost 1; bases outside the gene matches: 4. Germline CDR1 reads SGDLS; CDR2 reads YYNGEE. The CDR3 region is CASSRGTVNYGYTF. The CDR3 nucleotides are TGTGCCAGCAGCAGAGGGACAGTTAACTATGGCTACACCTTC.

The chain combines TRBV10-3 with TRBJ2-7; 8 bases line up with TRBD1. With V trimmed by 10 bases and J by 3 bases, 11 bases remained unmatched. Per germline, CDR1 ENHRY and CDR2 SYGVKD. This CDR3 is built from 14 residues. This CDR3 reads CATKEDRVVYEQYF. The CDR3 DNA sequence: TGTGCCACCAAAGAGGACAGGGTGGTCTACGAGCAGTACTTC.

V and J are TRBV11-2 and TRBJ1-3; D ambiguous. CDR1 SGHAT and CDR2 FQNNGV come from the germline V gene. Between the trimmed V and J ends, which lost 5 bases and 8 bases, there was a span of 16 bases. The CDR3 runs to 14 residues. The DNA for the CDR3 is TGTGCCAGCAGCCAATGGGCCGGTTCGTACACCATATATTTT. Protein sequence: CASSQWAGSYTIYF.

About this clone: A junction end diverges from the germline sequence, so it may reflect a read error. The chain couples TRBV5-4 to TRBJ2-5, with 13 bases identical to TRBD2. Germline CDR1 SGHNT, CDR2 YYREEE (reference sequence). The CDR3 contains 15 residues. For the CDR3, the DNA is TGTGTCAGCAGCTTGGGACTAGCGGGAAGAGAGACCCAGTACTTC. It is translated as CVSSLGLAGRETQYF.

The rearrangement uses TRBV7-3 and TRBJ2-7; D not certain. The germline V and J ends were trimmed by 2 bases and 4 bases, with 9 bases remaining between them. The CDR3 covers 13 residues. Germline V gene lookup returns CDR1 SGHTA and CDR2 FQGTGA. CDR3 nucleotides: TGTGCCAGCAGCTTAGATTCCCGGTACGAGCAGTACTTC. The encoded protein is CASSLDSRYEQYF.

This chain uses TRBV5-8 with TRBJ1-2; TRBD1 matches 9 bases. Germline V lookup: CDR1 SGHTS, CDR2 YDEGEE. The trim removed 2 bases at V and 5 bases at J, leaving 7 bases unmatched. CDR3 length: 15 amino acids. The CDR3 nucleotides are TGTGCCAGCAGCTTAGGGGACAGGGAATTATATGGCTACACCTTC. Translated: CASSLGDRELYGYTF.

The chain uses TRBV18 and TRBJ2-7, with D tentatively TRBD2 (5 bases). CDR3 size: 14 residues. V lost 4 bases to trimming and J lost 0 bases, with 10 bases between them. Germline-derived CDR1 and CDR2 are KGHSH and LQKENI. This CDR3 is CASSLTGNSYEQYF. CDR3 coding DNA: TGTGCCAGCTCACTGACCGGGAACTCCTACGAGCAGTACTTC.

The rearrangement uses TRBV10-3 and TRBJ2-7; 12 bases agree with TRBD2. CDR1 ENHRY and CDR2 SYGVKD come from the germline V gene. This CDR3 contains 15 residues. Trimming cost V 6 bases and J 1 base; bases outside gene matches: 4. CDR3 nucleotide sequence: TGTGCCATCAGATCGGGGACTAGCGGGTCCTACGAGCAGTACTTC. Protein product: CAIRSGTSGSYEQYF.

The chain employs TRBV10-3 and TRBJ1-1; 9 bases align to TRBD1. This CDR3 region has 17 residues. Per the germline V gene, CDR1 is ENHRY and CDR2 is SYGVKD. With V trimmed by 3 bases and J by 6 bases, 14 bases remained unmatched. CDR3 sequence (DNA): TGTGCCATCAGTGAAGGAGGGACAGGGAACGGTTTCCCTGAAGCTTTCTTT. Protein: CAISEGGTGNGFPEAFF.

V usage is TRBV7-2 and J usage is TRBJ1-2, with 8 bases identical to TRBD1. Germline CDR1 reads SGHTA; CDR2 reads FQGNSA. The trim removed 4 bases at V and 6 bases at J, leaving 7 bases unmatched. The CDR3 extends over 14 amino acids. CDR3 loop: CASSSRQGIDGYTF. The DNA for the CDR3 is TGTGCCAGCAGCTCCCGACAGGGGATCGATGGCTACACCTTC.

CDR3 region: CASSETYNEKLFF. In nucleotides, the CDR3 is TGTGCCAGTAGTGAGACTTATAATGAAAAACTGTTTTTT. This chain links TRBV19 with TRBJ1-4, with D unresolved. There are 13 residues in the CDR3. V lost 5 bases and J 4 bases, leaving 8 bases between the germline ends. Germline V lookup: CDR1 LNHDA, CDR2 SQIVND (reference sequence). Variable domain in full (rest from reference TRBV19 and TRBJ1-4): DGGITQSPKYLFRKEGQNVTLSCEQNLNHDAMYWYRQDPGQGLRLIYYSQIVNDFQKGDIAEGYSVSREKKESFPLTVTSAQKNPTAFYLCASSETYNEKLFFGSGTQLSVL.

This clone was detected only a few times. CDR3 coding DNA: TGTGCCAGTAGTATAGGAGGGACAGATACGCAGTATTTT. It translates to CASSIGGTDTQYF. V gene TRBV19 combines with J gene TRBJ2-3; D may be TRBD2 (5 bases). The ends were cut back, 1 base at V and 3 bases at J, with 5 bases in the middle. CDR1 is LNHDA and CDR2 is SQIVND in the germline V gene (reference sequence). The CDR3 totals 13 residues.

Only a few counts were recorded for this clone. The chain is built from TRBV7-2 and TRBJ1-3; 7 bases are shared with TRBD1. The J segment lost 2 bases and the V segment lost 4 bases, leaving 8 bases of the junction unmatched. Germline assignment: CDR1 SGHTA and CDR2 FQGNSA. This CDR3 comprises 16 residues. The CDR3, as DNA: TGTGCCAGCAGCTACCGCAAGACAGGGACTGGAAACACCATATATTTT. It codes for CASSYRKTGTGNTIYF.